This T cell receptor (beta chain) was captured by sequencing in a study of vaccination and CD4 T cells after COVID-19. Study-level results: Median approximately 90% of reactive clones detected in convalescent patients emerged only post-vaccination.

Remarks on this clonotype: Antigen unknown.

Cultured CD4+ T-cell DNA underwent Oncomine TCR Beta short-read sequencing. Extraction of genomic DNA was performed on cultured CD4+ T cells. Using its own MiXCR run on the PCR reads, TCRdb lists one record per CDR3 protein. The data contain about 20,000 distinct CDR3 sequences, roughly two fifths of them singletons. Treatment defined: approximately 9-day PBMC culture with coronavirus spike peptide pools or control peptides (ViraFEST assay). J lost 6 bases, V lost 4 bases, and 7 bases had no gene match. CDR3 length equals 14 residues. The germline V gene encodes CDR1 SGHRS and CDR2 YFSETQ. The chain has TRBV5-1 and TRBJ2-1, with TRBD1 identical over 7 bases. The sequencing sample was made of CD4+ T cells from blood, cultured in vitro. The source is a human donor who had recovered from COVID-19. Written as DNA, the CDR3 is TGCGCCAGCAGCGCATCTACAGGGGCCAATGAGCAGTTCTTC. Its translation: CASSASTGANEQFF.